This T cell receptor beta chain was identified during a study of cytomegalovirus exposure and HLA in healthy donors. Background on the study: The roughly 130 validation repertoires, a later analysis reported, used the same platform as the approximately 670 repertoires from the first cohort.

Note on this clone: No antigen is known for it.

The CDR3 sequence is 13 residues long. Trimming shortened V by 3 bases and J by 3 bases, and 8 bases separated the two germline ends. Germline loops: CDR1 KGHSH, CDR2 LQKENI. The method was immunoSEQ multiplex PCR; TCRdb's version includes in-frame clones alone and lacks a portion of them. The table includes some 190,000 clones, roughly nine tenths detected once. General study points: The study designated 164 TCR beta chains cytomegalovirus-associated. The authors confirmed in vitro that three CMV-associated chains were specific for CMV antigens. The classifier was said to identify cytomegalovirus status with high specificity and sensitivity.

Sample: PBMCs. This clonotype was sampled from a man in his thirties or forties in good health and CMV-seropositive. The chain combines TRBV18 with TRBJ1-2; D is unresolved. CDR3 bases: TGTGCCAGCTCACCGGCGGAGGACTATGGCTACACCTTC. The encoded protein is CASSPAEDYGYTF.